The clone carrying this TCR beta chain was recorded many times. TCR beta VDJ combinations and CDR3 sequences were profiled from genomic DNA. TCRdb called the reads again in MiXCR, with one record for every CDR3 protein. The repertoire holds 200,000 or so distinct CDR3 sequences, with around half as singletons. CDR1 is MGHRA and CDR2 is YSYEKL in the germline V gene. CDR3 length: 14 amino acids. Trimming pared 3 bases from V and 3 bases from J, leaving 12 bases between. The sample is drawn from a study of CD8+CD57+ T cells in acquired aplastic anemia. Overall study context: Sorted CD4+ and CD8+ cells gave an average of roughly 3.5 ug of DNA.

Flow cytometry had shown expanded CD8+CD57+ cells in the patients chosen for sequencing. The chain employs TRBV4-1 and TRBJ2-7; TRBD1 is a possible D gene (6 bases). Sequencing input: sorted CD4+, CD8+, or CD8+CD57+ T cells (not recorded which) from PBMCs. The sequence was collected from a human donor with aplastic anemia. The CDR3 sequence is CASSHFPTGYEQYF. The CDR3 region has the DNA TGCGCCAGCAGCCACTTCCCGACAGGCTACGAGCAGTACTTC.